This T cell receptor (beta chain) was captured by sequencing in a study of blood T cell repertoires in COVID-19. Study details: The United States, Italy and Spain were the sources of the acute and convalescent COVID-19 samples. Nucleic acid was either cDNA or gDNA, and it came from T cells, B-cell-depleted T cells, or PBMCs.

Original analysis: Estimates of nucleated cell counts were drawn from the amplification of reference gene primers. Produced via immunoSEQ multiplex PCR; TCRdb's table is partial and in-frame only. The V and J calls and the clone size are those of that table, but D and trimming were determined from the DNA. The table has roughly 340,000 clones, about 89% seen once. The V segment lost 1 base and the J segment 8 bases; nucleotides outside the gene matches: 3. Germline CDR1 reads SGHRS; CDR2 reads YFSETQ. The CDR3 runs to 13 residues. V and J are TRBV5-1 and TRBJ1-2; the match to TRBD1 covers 9 bases. The receptor was isolated from a woman aged 45-65 years with COVID-19, enrolled during active disease. The specimen was peripheral blood. This chain's CDR3 is CASSLTGGAGYTF. The CDR3 coding sequence is TGCGCCAGCAGCTTGACAGGGGGCGCCGGCTACACCTTC.